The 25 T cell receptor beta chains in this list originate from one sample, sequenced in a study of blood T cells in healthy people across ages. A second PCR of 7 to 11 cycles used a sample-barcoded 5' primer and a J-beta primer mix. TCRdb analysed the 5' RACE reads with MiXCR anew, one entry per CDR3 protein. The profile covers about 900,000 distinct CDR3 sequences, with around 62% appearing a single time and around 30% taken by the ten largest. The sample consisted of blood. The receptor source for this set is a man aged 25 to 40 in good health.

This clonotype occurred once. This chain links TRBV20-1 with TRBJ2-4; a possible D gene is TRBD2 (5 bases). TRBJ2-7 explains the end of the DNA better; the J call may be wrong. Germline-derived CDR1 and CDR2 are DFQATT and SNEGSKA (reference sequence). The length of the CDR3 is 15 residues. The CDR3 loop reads CSARDVGRWGDEQYF. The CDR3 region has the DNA TGCAGTGCTAGAGATGTGGGCAGGTGGGGAGACGAGCAGTACTTC.

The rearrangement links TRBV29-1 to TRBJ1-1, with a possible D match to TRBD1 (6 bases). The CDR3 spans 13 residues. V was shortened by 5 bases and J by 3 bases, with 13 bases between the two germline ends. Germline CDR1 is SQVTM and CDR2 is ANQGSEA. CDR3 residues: CSVNIQGDTEAFF. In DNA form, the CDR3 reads TGCAGCGTTAATATACAGGGAGACACTGAAGCTTTCTTT.

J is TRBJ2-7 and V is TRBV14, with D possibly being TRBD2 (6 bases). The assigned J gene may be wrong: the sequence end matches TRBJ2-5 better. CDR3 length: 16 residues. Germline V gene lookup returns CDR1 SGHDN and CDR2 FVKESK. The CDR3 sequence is CASSPLGVGRGETQYF. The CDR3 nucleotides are TGTGCCAGCAGCCCTTTGGGAGTGGGCCGGGGGGAGACCCAGTACTTC.

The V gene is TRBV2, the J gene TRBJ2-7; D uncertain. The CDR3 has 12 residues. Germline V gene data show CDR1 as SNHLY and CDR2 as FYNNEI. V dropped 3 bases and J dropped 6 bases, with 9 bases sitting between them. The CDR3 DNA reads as TGTGCCAGCAGTGAGTTGGGCTTCGAGCAGTACTTC. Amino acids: CASSELGFEQYF.

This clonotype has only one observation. The CDR3 coding sequence is TGTGCCTGGAGTGTAGGGCCTTCCTACGAGCAGTACTTC. Residues: CAWSVGPSYEQYF. The V gene is TRBV30, the J gene TRBJ2-7; no clear D. The germline CDR1 and CDR2 sequences are GTSNPN and SVGIG (reference sequence). The germline V and J ends were trimmed by 0 bases and 1 base, with 7 bases remaining between them. The CDR3 sequence is 13 residues long.

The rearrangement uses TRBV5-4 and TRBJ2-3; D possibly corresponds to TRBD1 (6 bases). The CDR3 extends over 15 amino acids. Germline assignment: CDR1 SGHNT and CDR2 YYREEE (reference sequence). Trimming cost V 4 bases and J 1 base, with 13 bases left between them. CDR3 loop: CASSTGLFGTDTQYF. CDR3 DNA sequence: TGTGCCAGCAGCACAGGGTTGTTCGGCACAGATACGCAGTATTTT.

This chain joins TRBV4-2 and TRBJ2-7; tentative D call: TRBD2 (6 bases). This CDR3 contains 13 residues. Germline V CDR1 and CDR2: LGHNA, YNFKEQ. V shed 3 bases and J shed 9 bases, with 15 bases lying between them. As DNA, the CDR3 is TGTGCCAGCAGCCAGGACGAACCTAGCGTGCAGTACTTC. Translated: CASSQDEPSVQYF.

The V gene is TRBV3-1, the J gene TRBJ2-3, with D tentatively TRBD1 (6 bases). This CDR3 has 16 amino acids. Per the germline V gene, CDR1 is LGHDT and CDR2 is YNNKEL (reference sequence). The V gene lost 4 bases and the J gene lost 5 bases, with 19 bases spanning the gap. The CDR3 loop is CASSPRRTGYQDTQYF. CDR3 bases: TGTGCCAGCAGCCCCCGGAGAACAGGGTATCAAGATACGCAGTATTTT.

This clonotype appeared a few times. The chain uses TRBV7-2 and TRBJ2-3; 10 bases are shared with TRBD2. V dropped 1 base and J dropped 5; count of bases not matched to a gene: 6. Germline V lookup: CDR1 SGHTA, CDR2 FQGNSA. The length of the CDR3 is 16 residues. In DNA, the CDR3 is TGTGCCAGCAGCTTAGGGGAGCGGGGGGGCTTAGATACGCAGTATTTT. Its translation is CASSLGERGGLDTQYF.

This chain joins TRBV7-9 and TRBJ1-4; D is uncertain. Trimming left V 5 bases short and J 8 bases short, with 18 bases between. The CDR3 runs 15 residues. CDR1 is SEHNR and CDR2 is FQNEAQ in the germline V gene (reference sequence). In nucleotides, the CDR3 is TGTGCCAGCAGCCTAAACGGAGTAGGATGGGAAAAACTGTTTTTT. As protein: CASSLNGVGWEKLFF. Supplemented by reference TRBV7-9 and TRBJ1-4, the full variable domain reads DTGVSQNPRHKITKRGQNVTFRCDPISEHNRLYWYRQTLGQGPEFLTYFQNEAQLEKSRLLSDRFSAERPKGSFSTLEIQRTEQGDSAMYLCASSLNGVGWEKLFFGSGTQLSVL.

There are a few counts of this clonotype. CDR3 DNA sequence: TGCAGTGCCCAGGGGGGGGCAGGAAATGAAAAACTGTTTTTT. This codes for CSAQGGAGNEKLFF. The rearrangement joins TRBV20-1 to TRBJ1-4, with 7 bases fitting TRBD1. Germline values: CDR1 DFQATT, CDR2 SNEGSKA (reference sequence). Trimming took 6 bases from V and 5 from J; bases not matched to a gene: 9. This CDR3 comprises 14 residues.

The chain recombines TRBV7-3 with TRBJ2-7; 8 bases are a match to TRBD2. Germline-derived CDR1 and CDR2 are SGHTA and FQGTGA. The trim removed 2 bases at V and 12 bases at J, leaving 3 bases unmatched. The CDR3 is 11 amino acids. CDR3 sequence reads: CASSLVTSGYF. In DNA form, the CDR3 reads TGTGCCAGCAGCTTAGTCACTAGCGGGTACTTC.

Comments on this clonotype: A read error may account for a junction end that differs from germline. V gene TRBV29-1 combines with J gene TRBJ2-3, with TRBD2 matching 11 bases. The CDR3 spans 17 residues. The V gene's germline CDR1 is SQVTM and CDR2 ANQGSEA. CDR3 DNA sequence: TGCAGCGCTGAAGGTGACCTACTAGCGGGGGTACAGGATACGCAGTATTTT. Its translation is CSAEGDLLAGVQDTQYF.

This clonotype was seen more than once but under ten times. The CDR3 DNA reads TGTGCCAGCAGTTTAGAGGCAGCGGTTCAGTACTTC. It yields the protein CASSLEAAVQYF. The chain combines TRBV28 with TRBJ2-7; TRBD2 is a possible D gene (5 bases). The V end lost 2 bases, the J end lost 10 bases, and 12 bases lay between the germline ends. CDR3 size: 12 residues. Germline-derived CDR1 and CDR2 are MDHEN and SYDVKM.

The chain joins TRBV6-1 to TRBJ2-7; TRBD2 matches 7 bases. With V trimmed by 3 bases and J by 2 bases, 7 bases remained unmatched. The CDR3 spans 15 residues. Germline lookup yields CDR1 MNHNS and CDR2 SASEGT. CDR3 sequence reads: CASSETLAKAYEQYF. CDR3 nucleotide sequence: TGTGCCAGCAGTGAGACACTAGCGAAGGCCTACGAGCAGTACTTC.

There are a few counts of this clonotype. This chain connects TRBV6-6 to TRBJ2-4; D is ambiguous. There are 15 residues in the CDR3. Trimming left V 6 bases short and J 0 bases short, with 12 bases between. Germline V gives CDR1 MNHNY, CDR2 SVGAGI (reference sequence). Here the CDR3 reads CASSLLGIAKNIQYF. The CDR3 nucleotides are TGTGCCAGCAGCCTCCTGGGTATAGCCAAAAACATTCAGTACTTC.

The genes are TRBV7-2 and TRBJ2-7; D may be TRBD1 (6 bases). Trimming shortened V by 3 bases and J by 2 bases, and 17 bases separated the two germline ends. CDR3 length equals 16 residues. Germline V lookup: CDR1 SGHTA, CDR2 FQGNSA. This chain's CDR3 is CASSFPEGVPTYEQYF. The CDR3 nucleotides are TGTGCCAGCAGCTTTCCCGAGGGGGTCCCCACCTACGAGCAGTACTTC.

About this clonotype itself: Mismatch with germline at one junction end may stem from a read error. CDR3 loop: CTSSVARRGLTDTQYF. The CDR3 nucleotides are TGTACCAGCAGCGTAGCTAGGAGGGGGCTGACAGATACGCAGTATTTT. The J gene is TRBJ2-3, the V gene TRBV9, with D perhaps TRBD1 (7 bases). Germline CDR1 is SGDLS and CDR2 is YYNGEE. CDR3 length: 16 residues.

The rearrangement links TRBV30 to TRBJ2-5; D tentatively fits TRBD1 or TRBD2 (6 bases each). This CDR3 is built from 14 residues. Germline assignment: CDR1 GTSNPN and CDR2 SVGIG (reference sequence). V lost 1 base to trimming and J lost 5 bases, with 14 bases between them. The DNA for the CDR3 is TGTGCCTGGAGTGACCGGGGGCTTGCGGAGACCCAGTACTTC. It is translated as CAWSDRGLAETQYF.

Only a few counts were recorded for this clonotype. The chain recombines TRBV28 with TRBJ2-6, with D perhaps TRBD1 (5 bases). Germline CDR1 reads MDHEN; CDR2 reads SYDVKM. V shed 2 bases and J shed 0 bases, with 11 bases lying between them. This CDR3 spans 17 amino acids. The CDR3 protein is CASSLATASSGANVLTF. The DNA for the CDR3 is TGTGCCAGCAGTTTAGCGACAGCGTCCTCTGGGGCCAACGTCCTGACTTTC.

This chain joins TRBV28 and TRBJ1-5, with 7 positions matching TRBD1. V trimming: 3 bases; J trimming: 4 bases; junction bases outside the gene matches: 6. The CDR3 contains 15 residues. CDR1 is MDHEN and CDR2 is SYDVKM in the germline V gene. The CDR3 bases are TGTGCCAGCAGTTTGGCACAGGGGATAAATCAGCCCCAGCATTTT. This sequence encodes CASSLAQGINQPQHF.

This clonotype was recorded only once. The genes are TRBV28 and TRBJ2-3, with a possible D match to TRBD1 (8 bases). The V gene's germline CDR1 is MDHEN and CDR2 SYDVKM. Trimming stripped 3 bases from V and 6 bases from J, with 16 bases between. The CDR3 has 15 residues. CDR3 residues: CASSFRQGRGDTQYF. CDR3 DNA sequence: TGTGCCAGCAGTTTTCGACAGGGGAGGGGGGATACGCAGTATTTT.

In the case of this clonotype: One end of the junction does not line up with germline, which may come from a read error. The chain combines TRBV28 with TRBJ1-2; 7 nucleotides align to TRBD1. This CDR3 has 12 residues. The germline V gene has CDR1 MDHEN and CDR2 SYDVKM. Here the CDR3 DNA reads TGTGCCAGCAGAACAGGGGCCTATGGCTGCACCTTC. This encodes CASRTGAYGCTF.

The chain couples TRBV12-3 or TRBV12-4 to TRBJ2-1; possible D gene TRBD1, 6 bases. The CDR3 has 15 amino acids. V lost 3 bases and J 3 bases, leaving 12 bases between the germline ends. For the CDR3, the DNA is TGTGCCAGCAGTTTTAGGACAGTAGGCTACAATGAGCAGTTCTTC. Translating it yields CASSFRTVGYNEQFF.

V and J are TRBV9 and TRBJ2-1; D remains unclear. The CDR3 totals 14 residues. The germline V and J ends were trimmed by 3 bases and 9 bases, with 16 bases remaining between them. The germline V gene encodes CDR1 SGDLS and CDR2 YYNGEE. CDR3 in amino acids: CASSAGLRGGEQFF. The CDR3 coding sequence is TGTGCCAGCAGCGCGGGCCTACGTGGTGGTGAGCAGTTCTTC.